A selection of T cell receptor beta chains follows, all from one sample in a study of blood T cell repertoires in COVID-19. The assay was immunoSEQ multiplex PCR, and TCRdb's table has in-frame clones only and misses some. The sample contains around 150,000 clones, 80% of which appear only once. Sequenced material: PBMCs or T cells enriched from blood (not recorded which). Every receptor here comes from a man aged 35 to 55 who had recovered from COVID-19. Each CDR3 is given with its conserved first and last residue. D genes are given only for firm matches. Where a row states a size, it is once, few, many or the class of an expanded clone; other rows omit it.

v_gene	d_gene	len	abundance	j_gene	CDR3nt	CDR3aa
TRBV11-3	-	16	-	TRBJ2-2	TGTGCCAGCAGCTTCCCTAGGGGGGGGGCAGCCGGGGAGCTGTTTTTT	CASSFPRGGAAGELFF
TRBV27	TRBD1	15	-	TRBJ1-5	TGTGCCAGCAGTTTCGGGACAGACAACAATCAGCCCCAGCATTTT	CASSFGTDNNQPQHF
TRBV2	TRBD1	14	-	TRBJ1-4	TGTGCCAGCAGACGACCGGGACAGGAGGGAAAACTGTTTTTT	CASRRPGQEGKLFF
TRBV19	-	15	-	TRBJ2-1	TGTGCCAGTAGTATCAGGGGCTCGACCTACAATGAGCAGTTCTTC	CASSIRGSTYNEQFF
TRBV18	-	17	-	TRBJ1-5	TGTGCCAGCTCAACAATCCCGGGCGGGTCTAGCAATCAGCCCCAGCATTTT	CASSTIPGGSSNQPQHF
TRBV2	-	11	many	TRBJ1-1	TGTGCCAGCAGTCCGGACACTGAAGCTTTCTTT	CASSPDTEAFF
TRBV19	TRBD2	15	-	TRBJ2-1	TGTGCCAGTAGCCTAGACAGCGGGGGGACTAATGAGCAGTTCTTC	CASSLDSGGTNEQFF
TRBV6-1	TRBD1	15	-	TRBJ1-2	TGTGCCAGCAGTGAAGAAGGAACAGGGGGTTCGGGCTACACCTTC	CASSEEGTGGSGYTF
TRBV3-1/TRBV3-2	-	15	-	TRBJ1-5	TGTGCCAGCAGCCAGACCTCTGGAAGCGTTCAGCCCCAGCATTTT	CASSQTSGSVQPQHF
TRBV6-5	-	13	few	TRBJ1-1	TGTGCCAGCAGTTCCCGGGGTCACACTGAAGCTTTCTTT	CASSSRGHTEAFF
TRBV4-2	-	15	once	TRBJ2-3	TGTGCCAGCAGCCAAGTTGGGCCTTACACAGATACGCAGTATTTT	CASSQVGPYTDTQYF
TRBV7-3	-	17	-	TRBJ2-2	TGTGCCAGCAGCTTAACCCCCCCCGGAGGGTTCTCCGGGGAGCTGTTTTTT	CASSLTPPGGFSGELFF
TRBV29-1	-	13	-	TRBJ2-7	TGCAGCGGAAAGACAGGTGACCCCTACGAGCAGTACTTC	CSGKTGDPYEQYF
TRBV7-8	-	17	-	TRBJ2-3	TGTGCCAGCAGCCCAGTTGGCGCAGGAAGCCTCACAGATACGCAGTATTTT	CASSPVGAGSLTDTQYF
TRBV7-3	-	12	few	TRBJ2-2	TGTGCCAGCAGCCCCGTCACCGGGGAGCTGTTTTTT	CASSPVTGELFF
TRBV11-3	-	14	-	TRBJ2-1	TGTGCCAGCAGCAACCAAGACACGCGCAATGAGCAGTTCTTC	CASSNQDTRNEQFF
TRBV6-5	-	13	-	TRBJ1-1	TGTGCCAGCAGTTCGACATTGAACACTGAAGCTTTCTTT	CASSSTLNTEAFF
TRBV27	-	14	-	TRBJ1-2	TGTGCCAGCAGTTTATCACCGGAGAACTATGGCTACACCTTC	CASSLSPENYGYTF
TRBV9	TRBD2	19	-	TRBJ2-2	TGTGCCAGCACCCCATACCCGGGACTAGCGGCTAGGAACACCGGGGAGCTGTTTTTT	CASTPYPGLAARNTGELFF
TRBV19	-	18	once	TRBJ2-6	TGTGCCAGTAGTATACAGGCCCACTCTTACTCTGGGGCCAACGTCCTGACTTTC	CASSIQAHSYSGANVLTF